This passage covers 5 T cell receptor beta chains from one sample sequenced in a study of monozygotic twins with inflammatory bowel disease. TCRdb reworked the 5' RACE reads into one entry per CDR3 protein, no DNA. This sample's table reports about 380,000 distinct CDR3 sequences. The sample was blood. These receptor sequences come from a human donor with ulcerative colitis or Crohn's disease, or a healthy co-twin of an affected twin (not recorded which).

V gene TRBV7-9 combines with J gene TRBJ2-7; the TRBD1 assignment by TCRdb is unverifiable without DNA. The germline V gene encodes CDR1 SEHNR and CDR2 FQNEAQ (reference sequence). This CDR3 is 15 amino acids long. The CDR3 spells CASSPRQSPYYEQYF.

The CDR3 loop is CSAGGRDTEAFF. This chain links TRBV20-1 with TRBJ1-1; the TCRdb D gene call, TRBD1, has no DNA to confirm it. Per germline, CDR1 DFQATT and CDR2 SNEGSKA (reference sequence). The CDR3 spans 12 residues.

The chain links TRBV4-3 to TRBJ2-1; TCRdb's D call of TRBD1 is untestable without DNA. The germline CDR1 and CDR2 sequences are LGHNA and YSLEER. The CDR3 consists of 15 residues. CDR3 in amino acids: CASSQDRGRWGEQFF.

J is TRBJ2-1 and V is TRBV7-2; TCRdb lists TRBD2, though no DNA is available to test this call. The CDR3 is 15 residues long. The V gene's germline CDR1 is SGHTA and CDR2 FQGNSA. CDR3 loop: CASSLGKRALTEQFF.

The V and J genes are TRBV7-2 and TRBJ2-2; the D gene TCRdb calls, TRBD2, cannot be checked with no DNA. The CDR3 has 17 amino acids. CDR1 is SGHTA and CDR2 is FQGNSA in the germline V gene. The CDR3 protein is CASSSQRRALDSGELFF. The full variable domain, with the rest looked up from reference TRBV7-2 and TRBJ2-2, is GAGVSQSPSNKVTEKGKDVELRCDPISGHTALYWYRQSLGQGLEFLIYFQGNSAPDKSGLPSDRFSAERTGGSVSTLTIQRTQQEDSAVYLCASSSQRRALDSGELFFGEGSRLTVL.